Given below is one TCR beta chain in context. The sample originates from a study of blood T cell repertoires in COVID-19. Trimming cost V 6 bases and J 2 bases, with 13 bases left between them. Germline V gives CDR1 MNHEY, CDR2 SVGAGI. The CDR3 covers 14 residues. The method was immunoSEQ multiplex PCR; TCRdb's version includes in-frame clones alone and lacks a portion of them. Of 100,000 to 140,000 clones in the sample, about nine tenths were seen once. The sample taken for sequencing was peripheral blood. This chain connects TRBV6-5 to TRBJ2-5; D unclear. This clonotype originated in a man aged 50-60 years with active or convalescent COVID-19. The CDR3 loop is CASRRSPSQETQYF. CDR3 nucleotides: TGTGCCAGCAGACGGAGTCCCTCTCAAGAGACCCAGTACTTC.